Below, 27 T cell receptor beta chains from the same sample are listed, as sequenced in a study of Graves' ophthalmopathy and Graves' hyperthyroidism. Using RNA transcripts, the TCR beta CDR3 regions were amplified. Following a first-round RT-PCR that used HTBI primers, a second-round multiplex PCR was carried out. TCRdb reanalysed the multiplex PCR reads using MiXCR and keeps one entry per CDR3 protein. The sample shows some 360,000 distinct CDR3 sequences, about 17% of them seen only once. The sample was peripheral blood. Receptors were obtained from an adult woman with stable Graves' hyperthyroidism.

This clonotype was counted ten times or more. This CDR3 reads CASTGQTGNTEAFF. CDR3 coding DNA: TGTGCCAGCACGGGGCAGACAGGAAACACTGAAGCTTTCTTT. V is TRBV2 and J is TRBJ1-1, with D perhaps TRBD1 (6 bases). This CDR3 is 14 amino acids long. With 7 bases removed from V and 2 bases from J, the gap between germline ends came to 14 bases. Germline V gene lookup returns CDR1 SNHLY and CDR2 FYNNEI. Combining the CDR3 with reference TRBV2 and TRBJ1-1 gives the whole variable domain EPEVTQTPSHQVTQMGQEVILRCVPISNHLYFYWYRQILGQKVEFLVSFYNNEISEKSEIFDDQFSVERPDGSNFTLKIRSTKLEDSAMYFCASTGQTGNTEAFFGQGTRLTVV.

This clonotype was seen repeatedly, ten times or more. This sequence joins TRBV10-3 and TRBJ1-5; no firm D call. V lost 3 bases, J lost 3 bases, and 3 bases lay in between. This CDR3 is built from 12 residues. Germline CDR1 and CDR2: ENHRY and SYGVKD. The CDR3 reads CAISDTNQPQHF. Written as DNA, the CDR3 is TGTGCCATCAGTGACACCAATCAGCCCCAGCATTTT.

On this clonotype: Given a much more abundant clone one base away, this may be a read error. V is TRBV19 and J is TRBJ2-2, with D maybe TRBD1 (6 bases). The CDR3 totals 14 residues. The V gene's germline CDR1 is LNHDA and CDR2 SQIVND (reference sequence). For the CDR3, the DNA is TGTGCCAGTAGACCCAGGGGAAACACCGGGGAGCTGTGTTTT. It is translated as CASRPRGNTGELCF.

The genes are TRBV11-2 and TRBJ2-7; no firm D call. V was trimmed by 4 bases and J by 2 bases, leaving 9 bases between them. CDR1 is SGHAT and CDR2 is FQNNGV in the germline V gene. CDR3 length equals 13 residues. The CDR3 region is CASSSLIAYEQYF. The CDR3 DNA follows: TGTGCCAGCAGCTCCCTGATTGCCTACGAGCAGTACTTC.

This clonotype showed up many times. The chain's CDR3 is CASSERQSAESNQPQHF. The CDR3 DNA follows: TGTGCCAGCAGTGAACGGCAGTCCGCCGAAAGCAATCAGCCCCAGCATTTT. The chain couples TRBV6-1 to TRBJ1-5; D remains ambiguous. V lost 2 bases to trimming and J lost 1 base, with 15 bases between them. CDR1 is MNHNS, CDR2 SASEGT, per germline. The CDR3 sequence is 17 residues long.

This clonotype has at least ten counts. This sequence joins TRBV4-1 and TRBJ2-7; 9 bases align to TRBD1. The CDR3 spans 14 residues. Unmatched junction bases numbered 0, after V lost 3 bases and J lost 0 bases. Germline CDR1 reads MGHRA; CDR2 reads YSYEKL. The CDR3 bases are TGCGCCAGCAGCCAGGGACAGGGCTCCTACGAGCAGTACTTC. Translating it yields CASSQGQGSYEQYF.

The CDR3 DNA sequence: TGTGCCAGCCTAATGACCCCGCGGAACACTGAAGCTTTCTTT. Translation: CASLMTPRNTEAFF. The V and J genes are TRBV6-1 and TRBJ1-1; D unresolved. The CDR3 runs to 14 residues. V was cut by 8 bases and J by 1 base, with 14 bases left in between. Germline CDR1 and CDR2: MNHNS and SASEGT.

This chain connects TRBV6-1 to TRBJ1-5; the D is unclear. Trimming removed 5 bases at V and 4 bases at J, with 12 bases between. The CDR3 has 14 residues. Germline V gene sequence: CDR1 MNHNS, CDR2 SASEGT. CDR3 residues: CASSRNRSNQPQHF. The CDR3 DNA sequence: TGTGCCAGCAGTCGTAATAGGAGTAATCAGCCCCAGCATTTT.

The V call is TRBV2, the J call TRBJ1-5; 7 bases are shared with TRBD1. Germline trimming cut 5 bases from V and 3 bases from J; bases unmatched to any gene: 4. The CDR3 is made up of 14 amino acids. CDR1 and CDR2 from the germline V gene are SNHLY and FYNNEI. CDR3 region: CASSRDRNNQPQHF. DNA of the CDR3: TGTGCCAGCAGTAGGGACAGAAACAATCAGCCCCAGCATTTT.

This clonotype was seen ten or more times. The rearrangement uses TRBV28 and TRBJ2-7; a weak D match, TRBD1 (5 bases). Germline CDR1 and CDR2: MDHEN and SYDVKM. V was trimmed by 7 bases and J by 5 bases, leaving 21 bases between them. CDR3 length: 15 amino acids. The CDR3 spells CASTTRRGQGDEQYF. The CDR3 DNA is TGTGCCAGCACCACAAGGAGAGGTCAGGGTGACGAGCAGTACTTC.

This clonotype was observed a handful of times. The conserved phenylalanine or tryptophan is not found at the CDR3 terminus, so this likely reflects a read error. This sequence joins TRBV6-1 and TRBJ2-5; D gene uncertain. Trimming stripped 2 bases from V and 7 bases from J, with 14 bases between. This CDR3 is 14 amino acids long. Germline CDR1 MNHNS, CDR2 SASEGT. CDR3 residues: CASSEIRDLGTQYL. As DNA, the CDR3 is TGTGCCAGCAGTGAAATCCGCGATCTAGGGACCCAGTACCTC.

Many counts were recorded for this clonotype. V usage is TRBV5-1 and J usage is TRBJ2-7; 11 nucleotides agree with TRBD2. Germline-derived CDR1 and CDR2 are SGHRS and YFSETQ. Trimming took 2 bases from V and 5 from J; bases not matched to a gene: 3. This CDR3 comprises 14 residues. CDR3 sequence: CASSFSGRADEQYF. Written as DNA, the CDR3 is TGCGCCAGCAGCTTTAGCGGGAGGGCTGACGAGCAGTACTTC. Supplemented by reference TRBV5-1 and TRBJ2-7, the full variable domain reads KAGVTQTPRYLIKTRGQQVTLSCSPISGHRSVSWYQQTPGQGLQFLFEYFSETQRNKGNFPGRFSGRQFSNSRSEMNVSTLELGDSALYLCASSFSGRADEQYFGPGTRLTVT.

There are a few counts of this clonotype. The chain employs TRBV5-4 and TRBJ1-6; 8 nucleotides align to TRBD1. CDR1 and CDR2 from the germline V gene are SGHNT and YYREEE (reference sequence). The junction had 6 bases not matched to a gene; V was cut back by 3 bases and J by 10 bases. The CDR3 contains 14 residues. CDR3 sequence: CASSSRTGYSPLHF. The DNA of the CDR3 is TGTGCCAGCAGCTCCCGGACAGGGTACTCACCCCTCCACTTT.

This clonotype came up many times. This sequence joins TRBV7-2 and TRBJ2-3; 9 bases fit TRBD1. Per the germline V gene, CDR1 is SGHTA and CDR2 is FQGNSA. The CDR3 is 15 residues long. Trimming removed 1 base from V and 5 bases from J; junction bases left unmatched: 4. Here the CDR3 DNA reads TGTGCCAGCAGCTTAGACAGGGGGCAAGGAGATACGCAGTATTTT. Its translation: CASSLDRGQGDTQYF.

This clonotype was observed many times. The chain uses TRBV15 and TRBJ1-5; D is undetermined. Germline-derived CDR1 and CDR2 are LNHNV and YYDKDF (reference sequence). The CDR3 loop spans 18 amino acids. The germline V and J ends were trimmed by 0 bases and 6 bases, with 21 bases remaining between them. The CDR3 is CATSRDFPGWGSFQPQHF. The CDR3 DNA follows: TGTGCCACCAGCAGAGATTTCCCCGGGTGGGGTTCTTTTCAGCCCCAGCATTTT.

Turning to this clonotype: A much more abundant neighbour one base away suggests this may be a read error. The J gene is TRBJ1-1, the V gene TRBV7-2, with D tentatively TRBD1 (6 bases). This CDR3 contains 15 residues. Germline CDR1 reads SGHTA; CDR2 reads FQGNSA. CDR3 loop: CASSPGHSVNTEVFF. CDR3 in DNA: TGTGCCAGCAGCCCGGGACATTCAGTGAACACTGAAGTTTTCTTT.

This clonotype occurred a few times. The chain couples TRBV28 to TRBJ2-3; D is unclear. Trimming left V 6 bases short and J 7 bases short, with 20 bases between. Germline CDR1 and CDR2: MDHEN and SYDVKM. CDR3 size: 15 residues. The CDR3 sequence is CASRPPTEPSNTQYF. CDR3 in DNA: TGTGCCAGCAGACCCCCGACGGAGCCCTCCAATACGCAGTATTTT.

This clonotype was seen ten or more times. This chain links TRBV12-3 or TRBV12-4 with TRBJ2-5; no clear D gene. V was pared by 3 bases and J by 5 bases, with 13 bases between. This CDR3 spans 14 amino acids. CDR3 in DNA: TGTGCCAGCAGTTTTATTGAAGGGAAGGAGACCCAGTACTTC. Translation gives CASSFIEGKETQYF.

This clonotype was seen many times. V gene TRBV6-1 combines with J gene TRBJ2-2, with 7 bases that match TRBD1. The CDR3 sequence is 15 residues long. Germline lookup yields CDR1 MNHNS and CDR2 SASEGT. V was clipped by 6 bases and J by 5 bases; unmatched bases: 9. CDR3 loop: CASRSRTGATGELFF. DNA for the CDR3: TGTGCCAGCAGATCCCGGACAGGCGCGACCGGGGAGCTGTTTTTT.

A word on this clonotype: A much larger clone lies a single base off, so this may be a read error. This sequence joins TRBV11-2 and TRBJ1-6; unclear D gene. The CDR3 consists of 14 residues. Germline CDR1 and CDR2: SGHAT and FQNNGV. The CDR3 reads CASSLLEYNSHLHF. DNA of the CDR3: TGTGCCAGCAGCTTATTGGAATATAATTCACACCTCCACTTT.

The sample holds one count of this clonotype. Relative to the germline gene, one junction end is altered; a read error may explain this. V usage is TRBV7-9 and J usage is TRBJ2-2; TRBD2 is a possible D gene (5 bases). The length of the CDR3 is 13 residues. Germline-derived CDR1 and CDR2 are SEHNR and FQNEAQ (reference sequence). CDR3 in DNA: TGTGCCAGCAGCTTTTTAAACTCCGGGGAGCTGTGTTTT. It specifies CASSFLNSGELCF.

In this sample, this clonotype turned up many times. The chain is built from TRBV2 and TRBJ1-2; D perhaps matches TRBD1 (5 bases). CDR1 is SNHLY, CDR2 FYNNEI, per germline. The CDR3 is made up of 13 amino acids. V was trimmed by 7 bases and J by 6 bases, leaving 15 bases between them. The CDR3 sequence: CASMGERYDGYTF. Here the CDR3 DNA reads TGTGCCAGCATGGGGGAGAGATATGATGGCTACACCTTC.

The chain joins TRBV6-2 or TRBV6-3 to TRBJ1-1, with 8 bases aligning to TRBD1. CDR3 length equals 15 residues. Germline-derived CDR1 and CDR2 are MNHEY and SVGEGT. Trimming took 6 bases from V and 4 from J; bases not matched to a gene: 10. As DNA, the CDR3 is TGTGCCAGCAGCCGCCGACAGGGGCTGAGCACTGAAGCTTTCTTT. Translation: CASSRRQGLSTEAFF.

This clonotype was recorded at least ten times. The V and J genes are TRBV20-1 and TRBJ2-7; maybe TRBD1 (5 bases). Germline V gene data show CDR1 as DFQATT and CDR2 as SNEGSKA (reference sequence). Trimming stripped 5 bases from V and 1 base from J, with 18 bases between. The CDR3 is 15 amino acids. CDR3 loop: CSARPTAHDSYEQYF. The CDR3 region has the DNA TGCAGTGCTCGACCGACAGCGCATGATTCCTACGAGCAGTACTTC.

This clonotype was seen many times. The V call is TRBV28, the J call TRBJ2-7, with TRBD1 as a possible D gene (6 bases). Trimming removed 6 bases at V and 4 bases at J, with 19 bases between. The CDR3 is made up of 15 amino acids. Germline values: CDR1 MDHEN, CDR2 SYDVKM. The CDR3 bases are TGTGCCAGCAGCCTATATGACAGGAGAAGATACGAGCAGTACTTC. Translation gives CASSLYDRRRYEQYF.

This clonotype showed up many times. The gene calls are TRBV4-1 and TRBJ1-1, with 8 positions matching TRBD1. CDR3 length: 14 amino acids. V was clipped by 4 bases and J by 4 bases; unmatched bases: 5. The V gene's germline CDR1 is MGHRA and CDR2 YSYEKL. In DNA form, the CDR3 reads TGCGCCAGCAGCCGAACGACAGGGGTCACTGAAGCTTTCTTT. This sequence encodes CASSRTTGVTEAFF.

This clonotype was counted ten times or more. In DNA, the CDR3 is TGTGCCAGCGTGGCTAGCGGTAAAGAGACCCAGTACTTC. The encoded protein is CASVASGKETQYF. The chain has TRBV2 and TRBJ2-5, with 7 bases that match TRBD2. The CDR3 consists of 13 residues. V shed 8 bases, J shed 3 bases, and the junction held 6 bases outside the gene matches. From germline, CDR1 is SNHLY and CDR2 FYNNEI.